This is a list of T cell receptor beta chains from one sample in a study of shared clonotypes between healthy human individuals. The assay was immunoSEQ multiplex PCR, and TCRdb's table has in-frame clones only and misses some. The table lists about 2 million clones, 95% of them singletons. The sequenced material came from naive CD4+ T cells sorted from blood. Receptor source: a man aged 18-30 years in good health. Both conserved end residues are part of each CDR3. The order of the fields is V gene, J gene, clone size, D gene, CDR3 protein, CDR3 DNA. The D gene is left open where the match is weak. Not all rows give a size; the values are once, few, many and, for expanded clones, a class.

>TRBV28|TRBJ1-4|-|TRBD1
CASSKTGGRTTNEKLFF
TGTGCCAGCAGTAAGACAGGGGGCAGGACAACTAATGAAAAACTGTTTTTT
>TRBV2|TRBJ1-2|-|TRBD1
CASRGDRGLHGYTF
TGTGCCAGCAGGGGGGACAGGGGGCTTCATGGCTACACCTTC
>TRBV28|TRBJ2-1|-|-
CASSPGPSSYNEQFF
TGTGCCAGCAGTCCCGGGCCGAGCTCCTACAATGAGCAGTTCTTC
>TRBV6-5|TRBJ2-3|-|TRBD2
CASKASGGGPGTQYF
TGTGCCAGCAAGGCTAGCGGGGGGGGCCCCGGTACGCAGTATTTT
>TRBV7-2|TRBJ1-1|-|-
CASSLMQANTEAFF
TGTGCCAGCAGCTTAATGCAGGCGAACACTGAAGCTTTCTTT
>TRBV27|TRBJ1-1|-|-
CASRAQRNTEAFF
TGTGCCAGCAGAGCTCAAAGGAACACTGAAGCTTTCTTT
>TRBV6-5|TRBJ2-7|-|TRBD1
CASSRQGGSSEQYF
TGTGCCAGCAGTCGACAGGGCGGGTCGTCCGAGCAGTACTTC
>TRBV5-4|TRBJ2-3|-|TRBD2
CASSLGLDTDTQYF
TGTGCCAGCAGCCTGGGACTAGATACAGATACGCAGTATTTT
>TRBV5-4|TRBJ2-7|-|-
CASSFAGSYEQYF
TGTGCCAGCAGCTTCGCGGGGTCCTACGAGCAGTACTTC
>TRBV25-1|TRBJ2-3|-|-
CASSRNRDKGTDTQYF
TGTGCCAGCAGTAGAAACAGGGATAAGGGTACAGATACGCAGTATTTT
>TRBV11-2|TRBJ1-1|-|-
CASSLGGNYVLNTEAFF
TGTGCCAGCAGCTTAGGGGGCAACTATGTTTTGAACACTGAAGCTTTCTTT
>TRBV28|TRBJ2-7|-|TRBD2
CASRHGGGSYEQYF
TGTGCCAGCCGACACGGGGGGGGCTCCTACGAGCAGTACTTC
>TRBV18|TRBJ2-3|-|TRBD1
CASSPPTGSDTQYF
TGTGCCAGCTCACCACCGACAGGGTCAGATACGCAGTATTTT
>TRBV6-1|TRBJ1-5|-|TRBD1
CASRLTGVSNQPQHF
TGTGCCAGCAGGTTGACAGGGGTTAGCAATCAGCCCCAGCATTTT
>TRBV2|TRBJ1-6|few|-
CASGQFNSPLHF
TGTGCCAGCGGACAGTTTAATTCACCCCTCCACTTT
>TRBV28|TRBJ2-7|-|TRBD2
CATTLRGGVLYEQYF
TGTGCCACCACATTGAGGGGAGGGGTCTTATACGAGCAGTACTTC
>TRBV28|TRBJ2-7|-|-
CASNEQYF
TGTGCCAGCAACGAGCAGTACTTC
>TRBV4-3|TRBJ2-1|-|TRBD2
CASSQDWEGGLRNEQFF
TGCGCCAGCAGCCAAGATTGGGAGGGAGGGCTACGGAATGAGCAGTTCTTC
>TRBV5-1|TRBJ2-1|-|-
CASSKDRNSYNEQFF
TGCGCCAGCAGTAAGGACCGCAACTCCTACAATGAGCAGTTCTTC
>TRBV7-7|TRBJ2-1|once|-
CASSLKVGGPYEQFF
TGTGCTAGCAGCTTAAAAGTTGGCGGCCCTTATGAGCAGTTCTTC
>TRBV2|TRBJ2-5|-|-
CASSTGEETQYF
TGTGCCAGCAGTACAGGTGAAGAGACCCAGTACTTC
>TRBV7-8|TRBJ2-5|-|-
CASSFSGLQETQYF
TGTGCCAGCAGCTTTTCGGGGCTGCAAGAGACCCAGTACTTC
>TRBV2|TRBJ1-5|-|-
CASLKAINQPQHF
TGTGCCAGCCTAAAGGCCATTAATCAGCCCCAGCATTTT
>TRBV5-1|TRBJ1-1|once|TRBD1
CASSLWDSSNTEAFF
TGCGCCAGCAGCCTGTGGGACAGCTCGAACACTGAAGCTTTCTTT
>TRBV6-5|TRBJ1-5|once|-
CASSRAVNQPQHF
TGTGCCAGCAGCCGCGCCGTAAATCAGCCCCAGCATTTT
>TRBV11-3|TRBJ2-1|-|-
CASSSGLLSRNEQFF
TGTGCCAGCAGCTCCGGACTACTGTCTCGCAATGAGCAGTTCTTC
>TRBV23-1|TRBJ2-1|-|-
CASSQSPGVGDEQFF
TGCGCCAGCAGTCAATCTCCAGGGGTGGGTGATGAGCAGTTCTTC
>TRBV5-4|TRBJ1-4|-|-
CASSLGPTTNEKLFF
TGTGCCAGCAGCTTGGGTCCTACAACTAATGAAAAACTGTTTTTT
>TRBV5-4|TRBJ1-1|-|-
CASSLSSMNTEAFF
TGTGCCAGCAGCTTGTCCAGCATGAACACTGAAGCTTTCTTT
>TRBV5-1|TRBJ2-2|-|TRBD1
CASSSRTGGGAGELFF
TGCGCCAGCAGCTCCAGGACAGGGGGCGGTGCCGGGGAGCTGTTTTTT
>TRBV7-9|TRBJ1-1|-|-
CASSSQEGGTAFF
TGTGCCAGCAGCTCCCAAGAAGGGGGGACGGCTTTCTTT
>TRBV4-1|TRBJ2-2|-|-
CASSQEVAGTGELFF
TGCGCCAGCAGCCAAGAGGTAGCTGGTACCGGGGAGCTGTTTTTT
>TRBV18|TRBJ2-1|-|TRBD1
CASSPTGTGSHEQFF
TGTGCCAGCTCACCAACCGGGACAGGGTCCCATGAGCAGTTCTTC
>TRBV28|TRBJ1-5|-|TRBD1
CASSAGQGWDQPQHF
TGTGCCAGCAGTGCAGGACAGGGATGGGATCAGCCCCAGCATTTT
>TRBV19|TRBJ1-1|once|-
CASSIDRSRPEAFF
TGTGCCAGTAGTATTGACAGGTCCAGGCCAGAAGCTTTCTTT
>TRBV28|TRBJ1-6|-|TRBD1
CASGAGTGVNSPLHF
TGTGCCAGTGGGGCCGGGACAGGGGTTAATTCACCCCTCCACTTT
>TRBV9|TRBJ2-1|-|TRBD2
CASSVDVWLAGGNEQFF
TGTGCCAGCAGCGTAGACGTCTGGCTAGCGGGAGGGAATGAGCAGTTCTTC
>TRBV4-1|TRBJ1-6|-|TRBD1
CASSQVDRDNSPLHF
TGCGCCAGCAGCCAAGTGGACAGGGATAATTCACCCCTCCACTTT
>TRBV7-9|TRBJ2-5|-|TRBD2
CASSLGGSGRARETQYF
TGTGCCAGCAGCTTAGGGGGTAGCGGGAGGGCCCGCGAGACCCAGTACTTC
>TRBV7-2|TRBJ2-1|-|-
CASSPDWGYNEQFF
TGTGCCAGCAGCCCCGATTGGGGATACAATGAGCAGTTCTTC
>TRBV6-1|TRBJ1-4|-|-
CASSPFSMGLEKLFF
TGTGCCAGCAGCCCCTTCTCCATGGGGCTTGAAAAACTGTTTTTT
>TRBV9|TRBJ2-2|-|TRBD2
CASSVQGLAGVTGELFF
TGTGCCAGCAGCGTACAGGGACTAGCGGGAGTCACCGGGGAGCTGTTTTTT